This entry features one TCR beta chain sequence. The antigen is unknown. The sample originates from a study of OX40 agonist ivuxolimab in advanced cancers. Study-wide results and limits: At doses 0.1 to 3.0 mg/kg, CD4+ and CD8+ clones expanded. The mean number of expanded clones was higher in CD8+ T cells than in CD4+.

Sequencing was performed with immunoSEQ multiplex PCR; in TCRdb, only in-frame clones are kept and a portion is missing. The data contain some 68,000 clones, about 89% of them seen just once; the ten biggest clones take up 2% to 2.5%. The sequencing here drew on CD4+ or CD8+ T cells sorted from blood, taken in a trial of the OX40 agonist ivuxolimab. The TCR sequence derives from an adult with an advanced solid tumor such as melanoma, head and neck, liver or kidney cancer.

CDR3 sequence reads: CASMEVWGPNTEAFF. CDR3 sequence (DNA): TGTGCCAGTATGGAAGTATGGGGTCCAAACACTGAAGCTTTCTTT. The rearrangement uses TRBV19 and TRBJ1-1; D ambiguous. Germline V gene sequence: CDR1 LNHDA, CDR2 SQIVND (reference sequence). The V end was cut by 7 bases, the J end by 2 bases, with 17 bases between. The CDR3 has 15 residues.